This record concerns one TCR beta chain sequence. This entry belongs to a study of T cell changes during pregnancy in multiple sclerosis. The table came from immunoSEQ multiplex PCR; TCRdb's copy has only in-frame clones and leaves some out. The profile covers 50,000 to 60,000 clones, with around 93% appearing a single time and roughly 3.5% taken by the ten largest. V dropped 5 bases and J dropped 2 bases, with 12 bases sitting between them. Germline V gene sequence: CDR1 SGHTA, CDR2 FQGNSA. This CDR3 has 14 residues. The clonotype comes from a female donor in good health, enrolled as a control in a pregnancy study. The rearrangement joins TRBV7-2 to TRBJ1-2; D gene unclear. The specimen was peripheral blood, collected after pregnancy. CDR3 region: CASSRTAQNYGYTF. For the CDR3, the DNA is TGTGCCAGCAGCCGTACGGCACAGAACTATGGCTACACCTTC.